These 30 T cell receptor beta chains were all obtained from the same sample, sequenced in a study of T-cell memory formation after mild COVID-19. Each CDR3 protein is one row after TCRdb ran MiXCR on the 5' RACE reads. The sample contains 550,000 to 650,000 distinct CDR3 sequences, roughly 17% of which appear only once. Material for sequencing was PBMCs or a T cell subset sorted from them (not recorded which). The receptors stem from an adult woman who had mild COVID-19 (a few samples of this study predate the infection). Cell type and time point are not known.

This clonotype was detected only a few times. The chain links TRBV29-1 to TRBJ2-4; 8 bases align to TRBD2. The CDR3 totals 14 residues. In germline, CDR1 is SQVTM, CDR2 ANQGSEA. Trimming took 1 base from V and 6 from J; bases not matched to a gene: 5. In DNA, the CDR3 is TGCAGCGTTGAAGCGGGAGGGCCTGGAAACATTCAGTACTTC. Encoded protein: CSVEAGGPGNIQYF.

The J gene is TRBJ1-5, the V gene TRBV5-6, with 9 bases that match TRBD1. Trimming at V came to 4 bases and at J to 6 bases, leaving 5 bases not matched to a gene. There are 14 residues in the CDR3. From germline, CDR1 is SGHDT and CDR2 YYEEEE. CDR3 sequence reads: CASSPGTGSQPQHF. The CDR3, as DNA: TGTGCCAGCAGCCCGGGGACAGGGAGTCAGCCCCAGCATTTT.

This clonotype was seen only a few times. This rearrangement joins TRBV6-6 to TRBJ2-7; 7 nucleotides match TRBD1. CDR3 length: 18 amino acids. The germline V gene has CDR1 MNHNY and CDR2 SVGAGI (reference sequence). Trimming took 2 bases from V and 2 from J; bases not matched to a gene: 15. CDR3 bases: TGTGCCAGCAGTTACGGGGACAGCGAAGACCTAGACCCCTACGAGCAGTACTTC. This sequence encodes CASSYGDSEDLDPYEQYF.

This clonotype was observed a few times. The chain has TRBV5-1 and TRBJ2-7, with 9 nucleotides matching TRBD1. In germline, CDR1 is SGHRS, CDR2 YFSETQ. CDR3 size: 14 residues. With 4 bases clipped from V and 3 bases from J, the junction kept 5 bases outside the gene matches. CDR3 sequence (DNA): TGCGCCAGCAGCACGGACAGGGGAGGCTACGAGCAGTACTTC. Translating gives CASSTDRGGYEQYF.

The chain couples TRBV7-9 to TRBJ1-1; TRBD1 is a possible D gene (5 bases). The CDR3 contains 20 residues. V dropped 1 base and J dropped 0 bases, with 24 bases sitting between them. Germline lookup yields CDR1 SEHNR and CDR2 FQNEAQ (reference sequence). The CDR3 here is CASSLGGLAGRVDMNTEAFF. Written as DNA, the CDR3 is TGTGCCAGCAGCTTAGGCGGGCTGGCAGGGAGGGTGGACATGAACACTGAAGCTTTCTTT.

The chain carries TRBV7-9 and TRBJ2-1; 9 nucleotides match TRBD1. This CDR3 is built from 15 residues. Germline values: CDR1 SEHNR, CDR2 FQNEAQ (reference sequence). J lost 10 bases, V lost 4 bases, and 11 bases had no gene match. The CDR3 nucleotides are TGTGCCAGCAGCTCCCGGGATGACAGGGGGTCGGAGCAGTTCTTC. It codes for CASSSRDDRGSEQFF.

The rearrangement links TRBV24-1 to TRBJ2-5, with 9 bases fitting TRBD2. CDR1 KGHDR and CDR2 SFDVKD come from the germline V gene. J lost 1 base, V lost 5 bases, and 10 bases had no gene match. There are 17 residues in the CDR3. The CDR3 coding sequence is TGTGCCACCAGTGGCCTAGCGGGGAGCCCGGGCCAAGAGACCCAGTACTTC. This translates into CATSGLAGSPGQETQYF.

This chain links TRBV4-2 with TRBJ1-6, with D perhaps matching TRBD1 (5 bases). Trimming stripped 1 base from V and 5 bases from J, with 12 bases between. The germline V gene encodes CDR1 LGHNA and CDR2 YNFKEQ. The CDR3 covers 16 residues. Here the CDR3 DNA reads TGTGCCAGCAGCCAAGTGGGGGGGAATGATAATTCACCCCTCCACTTT. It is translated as CASSQVGGNDNSPLHF.

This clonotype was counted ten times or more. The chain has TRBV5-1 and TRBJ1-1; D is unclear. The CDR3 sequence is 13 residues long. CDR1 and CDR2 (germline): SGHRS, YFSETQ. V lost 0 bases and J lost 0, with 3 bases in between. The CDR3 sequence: CASSLELNTEAFF. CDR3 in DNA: TGCGCCAGCAGCTTGGAGCTGAACACTGAAGCTTTCTTT. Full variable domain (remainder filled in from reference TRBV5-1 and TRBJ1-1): KAGVTQTPRYLIKTRGQQVTLSCSPISGHRSVSWYQQTPGQGLQFLFEYFSETQRNKGNFPGRFSGRQFSNSRSEMNVSTLELGDSALYLCASSLELNTEAFFGQGTRLTVV.

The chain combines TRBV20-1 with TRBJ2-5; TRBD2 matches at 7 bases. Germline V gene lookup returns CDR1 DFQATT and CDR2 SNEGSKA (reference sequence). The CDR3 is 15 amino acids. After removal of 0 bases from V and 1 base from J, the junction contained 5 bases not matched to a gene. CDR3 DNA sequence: TGCAGTGCTAGAGATAACCTAGCGGTCCAAGAGACCCAGTACTTC. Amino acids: CSARDNLAVQETQYF.

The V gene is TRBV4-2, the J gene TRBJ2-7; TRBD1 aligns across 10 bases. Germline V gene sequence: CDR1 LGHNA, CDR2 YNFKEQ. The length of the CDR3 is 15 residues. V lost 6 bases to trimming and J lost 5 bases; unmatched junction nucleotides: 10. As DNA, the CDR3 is TGTGCCAGCAGACCGAGACAGGGGGCTGTCGACGAGCAGTACTTC. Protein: CASRPRQGAVDEQYF.

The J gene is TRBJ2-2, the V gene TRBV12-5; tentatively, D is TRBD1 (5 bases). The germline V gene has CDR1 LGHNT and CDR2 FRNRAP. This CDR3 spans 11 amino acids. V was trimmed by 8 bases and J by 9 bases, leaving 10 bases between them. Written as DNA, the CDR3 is TGTGCTAGTATGCAGGGCAGGGAGCTGTTTTTT. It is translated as CASMQGRELFF.

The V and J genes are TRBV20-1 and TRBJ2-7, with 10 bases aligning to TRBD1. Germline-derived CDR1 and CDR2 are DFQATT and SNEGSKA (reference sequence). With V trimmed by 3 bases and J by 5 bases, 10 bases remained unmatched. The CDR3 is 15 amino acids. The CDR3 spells CSASHSDRGLHEQYF. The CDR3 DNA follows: TGCAGTGCTAGCCATTCAGACAGGGGGCTCCACGAGCAGTACTTC.

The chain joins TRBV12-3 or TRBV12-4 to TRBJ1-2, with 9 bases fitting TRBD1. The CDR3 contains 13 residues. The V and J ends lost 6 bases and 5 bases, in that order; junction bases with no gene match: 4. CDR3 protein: CASRRTGEYGYTF. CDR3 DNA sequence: TGTGCCAGCAGACGGACAGGGGAGTATGGCTACACCTTC.

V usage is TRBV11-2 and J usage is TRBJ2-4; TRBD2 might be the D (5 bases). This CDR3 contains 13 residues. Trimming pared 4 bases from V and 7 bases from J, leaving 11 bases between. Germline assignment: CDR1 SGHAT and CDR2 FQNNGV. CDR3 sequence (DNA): TGTGCCAGCAGCTCGGGGTCCGGGAACATTCAGTACTTC. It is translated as CASSSGSGNIQYF.

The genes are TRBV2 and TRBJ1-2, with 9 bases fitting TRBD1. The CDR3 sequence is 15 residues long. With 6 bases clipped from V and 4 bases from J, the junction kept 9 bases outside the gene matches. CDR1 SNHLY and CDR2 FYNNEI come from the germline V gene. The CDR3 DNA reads TGTGCCAGCAGACGGTACGGACAGGGGCCCTATGGCTACACCTTC. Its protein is CASRRYGQGPYGYTF.

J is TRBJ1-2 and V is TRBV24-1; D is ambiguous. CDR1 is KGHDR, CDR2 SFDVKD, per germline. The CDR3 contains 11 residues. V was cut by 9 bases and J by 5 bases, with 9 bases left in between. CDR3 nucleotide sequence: TGTGCCACCGGTTCGACGTATGGCTACACCTTC. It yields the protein CATGSTYGYTF.

In nucleotides, the CDR3 is TGTGCCAGCAGTTACTCGACCGGGACAGGGCAATACCACTCTTTCTACGAGCAGTACTTC. This translates into CASSYSTGTGQYHSFYEQYF. The gene calls are TRBV6-2 or TRBV6-3 and TRBJ2-7, with 9 nucleotides matching TRBD1. The CDR3 is made up of 20 amino acids. The V gene end was trimmed by 0 bases and the J gene end by 3 bases; junction bases not matched to a gene: 18. The germline gives CDR1 MNHEY, CDR2 SVGEGT.

CDR3 sequence: CSARIPAAINQPQHF. As DNA, the CDR3 is TGCAGTGCTAGAATCCCGGCGGCTATCAATCAGCCCCAGCATTTT. This chain connects TRBV20-1 to TRBJ1-5; no reliable D call. V was clipped by 2 bases and J by 3 bases, with 14 bases between them. The V gene's germline CDR1 is DFQATT and CDR2 SNEGSKA (reference sequence). The CDR3 runs to 15 residues.

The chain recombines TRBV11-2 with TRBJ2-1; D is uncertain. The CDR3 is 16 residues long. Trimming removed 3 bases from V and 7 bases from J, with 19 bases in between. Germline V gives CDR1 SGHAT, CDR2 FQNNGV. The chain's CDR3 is CASSFWVAEARNEQFF. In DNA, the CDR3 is TGTGCCAGCAGCTTTTGGGTGGCGGAAGCGAGGAATGAGCAGTTCTTC.

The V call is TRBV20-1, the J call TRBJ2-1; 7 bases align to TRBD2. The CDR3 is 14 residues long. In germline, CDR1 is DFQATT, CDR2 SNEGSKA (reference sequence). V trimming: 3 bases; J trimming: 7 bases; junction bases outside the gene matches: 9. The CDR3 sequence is CSASPAGLGNEQFF. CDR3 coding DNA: TGCAGTGCTAGCCCAGCGGGGTTAGGGAATGAGCAGTTCTTC.

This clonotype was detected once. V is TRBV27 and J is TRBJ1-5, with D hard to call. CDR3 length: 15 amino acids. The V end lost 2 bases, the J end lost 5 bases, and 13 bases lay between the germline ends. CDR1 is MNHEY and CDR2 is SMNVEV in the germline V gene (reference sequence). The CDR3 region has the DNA TGTGCCAGCAGTTTACCCCTGGGCGAGGATCAGCCCCAGCATTTT. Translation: CASSLPLGEDQPQHF.

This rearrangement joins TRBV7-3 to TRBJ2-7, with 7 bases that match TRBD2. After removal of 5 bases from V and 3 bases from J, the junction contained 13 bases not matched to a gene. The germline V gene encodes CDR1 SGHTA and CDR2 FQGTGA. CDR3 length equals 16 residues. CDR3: CASSAHRDYPDYEQYF. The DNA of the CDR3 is TGTGCCAGCAGCGCCCACCGGGACTACCCCGACTACGAGCAGTACTTC.

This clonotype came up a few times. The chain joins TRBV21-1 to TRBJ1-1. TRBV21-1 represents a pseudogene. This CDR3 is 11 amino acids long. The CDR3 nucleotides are TGTGCCAGCAGCAAAATGACTGAAGCTTTCTTT. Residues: CASSKMTEAFF.

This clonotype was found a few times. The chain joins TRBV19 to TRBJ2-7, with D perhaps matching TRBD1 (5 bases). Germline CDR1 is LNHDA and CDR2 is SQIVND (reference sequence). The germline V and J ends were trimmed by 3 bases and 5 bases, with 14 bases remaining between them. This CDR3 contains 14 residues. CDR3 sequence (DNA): TGTGCCAGTAGTATGAATACAGGAGTCCACGAGCAGTACTTC. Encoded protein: CASSMNTGVHEQYF.

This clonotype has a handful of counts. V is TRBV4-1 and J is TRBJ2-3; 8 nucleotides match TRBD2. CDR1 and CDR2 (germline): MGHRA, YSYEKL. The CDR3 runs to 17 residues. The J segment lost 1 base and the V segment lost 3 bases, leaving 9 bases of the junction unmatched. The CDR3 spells CASSQLGLTSGTDTQYF. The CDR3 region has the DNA TGCGCCAGCAGCCAGCTGGGGTTGACTAGCGGCACAGATACGCAGTATTTT.

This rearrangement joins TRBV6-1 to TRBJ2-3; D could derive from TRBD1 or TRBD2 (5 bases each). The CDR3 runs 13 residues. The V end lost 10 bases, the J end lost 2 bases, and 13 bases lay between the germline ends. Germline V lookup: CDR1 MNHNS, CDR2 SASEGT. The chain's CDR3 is CATSGTLTDTQYF. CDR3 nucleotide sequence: TGTGCCACCTCCGGGACCCTCACAGATACGCAGTATTTT.

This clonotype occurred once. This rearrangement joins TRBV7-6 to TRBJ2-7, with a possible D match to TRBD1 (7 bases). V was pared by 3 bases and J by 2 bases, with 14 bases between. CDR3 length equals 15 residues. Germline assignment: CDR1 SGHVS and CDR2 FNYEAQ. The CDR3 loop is CASSLSGGTPYEQYF. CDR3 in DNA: TGTGCCAGCAGCTTGTCAGGGGGGACTCCCTACGAGCAGTACTTC. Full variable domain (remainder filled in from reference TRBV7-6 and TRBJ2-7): GAGVSQSPRYKVTKRGQDVALRCDPISGHVSLYWYRQALGQGPEFLTYFNYEAQQDKSGLPNDRFSAERPEGSISTLTIQRTEQRDSAMYRCASSLSGGTPYEQYFGPGTRLTVT.

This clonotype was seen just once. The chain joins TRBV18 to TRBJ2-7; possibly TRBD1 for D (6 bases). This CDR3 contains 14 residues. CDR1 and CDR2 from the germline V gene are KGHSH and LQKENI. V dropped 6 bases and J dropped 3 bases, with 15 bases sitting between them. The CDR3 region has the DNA TGTGCCAGCTCTCCGGACAGCACGATCTACGAGCAGTACTTC. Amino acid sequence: CASSPDSTIYEQYF.

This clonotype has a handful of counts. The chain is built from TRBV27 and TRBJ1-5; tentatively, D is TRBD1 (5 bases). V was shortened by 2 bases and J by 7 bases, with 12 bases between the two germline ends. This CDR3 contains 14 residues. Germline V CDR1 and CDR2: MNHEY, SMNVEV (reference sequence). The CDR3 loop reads CASSLAGPRQPQHF. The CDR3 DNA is TGTGCCAGCAGTTTAGCGGGACCGAGGCAGCCCCAGCATTTT.